The rows below give T cell receptor beta chains drawn from one sample of a study of blood T cell repertoires in COVID-19. Data came from immunoSEQ multiplex PCR; TCRdb stores just in-frame clones and leaves some out. The repertoire holds just over 250,000 clones, with more than 85% as singletons. Source material: peripheral blood. The receptors derive from a person aged 18 to 35 with COVID-19, enrolled during active disease. CDR3s include the opening cysteine and the closing phenylalanine or tryptophan. D genes are given only for firm matches. Only part of the rows carry a size: once, few, many, or a class if the clone is expanded.

D gene,J gene,V gene,clone size,CDR3 protein,CDR3 DNA
TRBD2,TRBJ2-1,TRBV28,.,CASTPSLWRGTGGYEQFF,TGTGCCAGCACCCCTTCCTTATGGCGGGGGACTGGAGGGTATGAGCAGTTCTTC
TRBD1,TRBJ1-1,TRBV9,.,CASSGDRGMNTEAFF,TGTGCCAGCAGCGGAGACAGGGGAATGAACACTGAAGCTTTCTTT
.,TRBJ1-4,TRBV3-1/TRBV3-2,.,CASSRRRDEKLFF,TGTGCCAGCAGCCGACGGCGGGATGAAAAACTGTTTTTT
TRBD1,TRBJ2-2,TRBV2,once,CASYPPAGTANTGELFF,TGTGCCAGCTACCCCCCCGCCGGGACAGCGAACACCGGGGAGCTGTTTTTT
.,TRBJ2-7,TRBV28,.,CASRYPRGGYHEQYF,TGTGCCAGCAGATACCCACGAGGTGGGTACCACGAGCAGTACTTC
.,TRBJ1-1,TRBV6-6,.,CASSLDGMGTEAFF,TGTGCCAGCAGTTTAGACGGGATGGGCACTGAAGCTTTCTTT
.,TRBJ1-1,TRBV19,.,CASSPGTFTEAFF,TGTGCCAGTAGTCCCGGGACATTCACTGAAGCTTTCTTT
TRBD1,TRBJ2-3,TRBV19,.,CASSIVAGTGADTQYF,TGTGCCAGTAGTATAGTCGCTGGGACAGGGGCAGATACGCAGTATTTT
TRBD1,TRBJ2-7,TRBV27,.,CASSFGTAYEQYF,TGTGCCAGCAGTTTTGGGACAGCTTACGAGCAGTACTTC
.,TRBJ2-2,TRBV4-1,.,CASKGQGQNTGELFF,TGCGCCAGCAAAGGGCAGGGGCAGAACACCGGGGAGCTGTTTTTT
.,TRBJ2-7,TRBV9,.,CASSVATGEGAYEQYF,TGTGCCAGCAGCGTAGCTACTGGGGAGGGGGCCTACGAGCAGTACTTC
TRBD1,TRBJ1-1,TRBV4-2,.,CASSQEGTGATEAFF,TGTGCCAGCAGCCAAGAGGGGACAGGGGCCACTGAAGCTTTCTTT
TRBD2,TRBJ2-7,TRBV7-9,.,CASSSPRLARLDEQYF,TGTGCCAGCAGCTCGCCCAGACTAGCCCGACTCGACGAGCAGTACTTC
.,TRBJ1-2,TRBV3-1/TRBV3-2,.,CASSQGRGYTF,TGTGCCAGCAGCCAAGGCAGAGGCTACACCTTC
TRBD2,TRBJ2-7,TRBV7-9,.,CASSFPEVAGVDEQYF,TGTGCCAGCAGCTTCCCCGAAGTAGCGGGAGTCGACGAGCAGTACTTC
TRBD2,TRBJ2-3,TRBV5-4,.,CASSFPSSGSDADTQYF,TGTGCCAGCAGCTTTCCATCTAGCGGGAGTGATGCAGATACGCAGTATTTT
.,TRBJ2-1,TRBV2,.,CASVSGSYNEQFF,TGTGCCAGTGTTAGCGGCTCCTACAATGAGCAGTTCTTC
TRBD1,TRBJ2-3,TRBV7-9,.,CASSPLDRAPDTQYF,TGTGCCAGCAGCCCGCTGGACAGGGCCCCAGATACGCAGTATTTT
.,TRBJ2-7,TRBV6-5,.,CASSYSGQRSYEQYF,TGTGCCAGCAGTTACTCCGGACAGAGGTCCTACGAGCAGTACTTC
TRBD2,TRBJ2-1,TRBV11-3,.,CASSLPGGLTNEQFF,TGTGCCAGCAGCTTACCGGGAGGGCTCACTAATGAGCAGTTCTTC
.,TRBJ1-1,TRBV28,once,CASSFQNTEAFF,TGTGCCAGCAGTTTTCAGAACACTGAAGCTTTCTTT
.,TRBJ2-5,TRBV28,.,CASAGGGRETQYF,TGTGCCAGCGCCGGGGGAGGAAGAGAGACCCAGTACTTC
TRBD1,TRBJ2-7,TRBV7-9,.,CASSVTGDYEQYF,TGTGCCAGCAGCGTCACAGGGGACTACGAGCAGTACTTC
TRBD1,TRBJ2-7,TRBV3-1/TRBV3-2,.,CASSRKPGQNYEQYF,TGTGCCAGCAGCCGAAAGCCGGGACAGAACTACGAGCAGTACTTC
TRBD1,TRBJ2-7,TRBV5-4,.,CASSRTTGTVTYEQYF,TGTGCCAGCAGCCGCACGACCGGGACAGTCACCTACGAGCAGTACTTC
TRBD1,TRBJ1-4,TRBV4-2,.,CASSQDGTGLSEKLFF,TGTGCCAGCAGCCAAGACGGGACAGGGTTAAGTGAAAAACTGTTTTTT
.,TRBJ2-7,TRBV2,.,CASSVTYEQYF,TGTGCCAGCAGTGTTACCTACGAGCAGTACTTC
.,TRBJ1-2,TRBV2,.,CASSRGGSYGYTF,TGTGCCAGCAGCCGGGGGGGGAGCTATGGCTACACCTTC
.,TRBJ1-5,TRBV18,.,CASSPVSSGVGQPQHF,TGTGCCAGCTCACCTGTAAGTTCGGGGGTAGGACAGCCCCAGCATTTT
.,TRBJ2-5,TRBV30,.,CAWWGDAETQYF,TGTGCCTGGTGGGGGGATGCAGAGACCCAGTACTTC
.,TRBJ2-7,TRBV6-5,.,CASRIALSSYEQYF,TGTGCCAGCAGGATAGCGTTGAGCTCCTACGAGCAGTACTTC
TRBD1,TRBJ2-1,TRBV13,.,CASSFRQGAGNEQFF,TGTGCCAGCAGCTTTCGACAGGGGGCAGGGAATGAGCAGTTCTTC
.,TRBJ2-7,TRBV2,few,CASGAGGLHYEQYF,TGTGCCAGCGGTGCAGGGGGGCTTCACTACGAGCAGTACTTC
TRBD1,TRBJ1-5,TRBV15,.,CATSRDQGQGLQPQHF,TGTGCCACCAGCAGAGATCAGGGACAGGGGCTTCAGCCCCAGCATTTT
TRBD1,TRBJ2-7,TRBV7-9,.,CASSSSDRDTTYEQYF,TGTGCCAGCAGCTCGAGCGACAGGGATACCACCTACGAGCAGTACTTC
.,TRBJ2-7,TRBV5-8,.,CASSFIVYEQYF,TGTGCCAGCAGCTTCATAGTCTACGAGCAGTACTTC
.,TRBJ2-1,TRBV4-2,.,CASSQALGGSYNEQFF,TGTGCCAGCAGCCAAGCCCTTGGCGGCTCCTACAATGAGCAGTTCTTC
.,TRBJ2-5,TRBV9,.,CASSDWTEETQYF,TGTGCCAGCAGCGATTGGACAGAAGAGACCCAGTACTTC
.,TRBJ2-3,TRBV25-1,.,CASSDTGPTDTQYF,TGTGCCAGCAGTGATACAGGACCGACAGATACGCAGTATTTT
.,TRBJ2-1,TRBV5-4,.,CASSLARTEQFF,TGTGCCAGCAGCTTGGCGAGGACAGAGCAGTTCTTC